This T cell receptor beta chain is from a study of blood T cells in healthy people across ages (dated by TCRdb to between 2015 and 2016). About the full investigation: In model experiments, template switching captured about one uniquely barcoded TCR beta cDNA molecule for every two T cells. The donors were split into four age groups: young (average around 15 years), middle-aged (about 40), aged (roughly 65) and long-lived (under 90). To avoid experimental bias, donors of different ages were distributed randomly across sequencing lanes. Using deep sequencing normalized with unique cDNA molecular identifiers, the study measured how TCR beta repertoire diversity changes with age. Two additional independent replicas of 1 million unique cDNA reads from the same blood draw were analyzed for two donors (one aged 18 to 30 and one aged 80 or older).

The CDR3 covers 15 residues, taking in both the cysteine and the phenylalanine. Only the CDR3 DNA is retained, 45 bases long and in frame from the first base. Based on the germline V gene, the CDR1 and CDR2 sequences are SGHTA and FQGNSA. After removal of 5 bases from V and 7 bases from J, the junction retains 13 bases not matched to a gene. Paper-wide results and their limitations: Since profiling was done on bulk unsorted PBMCs, naive and antigen-experienced compartments could not be conclusively compared. The percentage of naive T cells measured by flow cytometry correlated strongly with observed TCR beta diversity. Estimates of total diversity from one million sequenced T cells were regarded as lower bounds and underestimates. Compared with the aged group, more naive CD4+ T cells, fewer expanded clones and increased TCR diversity were shown by the long-lived group, suggesting age selection. Observed TCR beta diversity per million T cells fell roughly linearly with age, and a significant reduction was already apparent by age approximately 40. Because the CMV infection status of the donors was unknown, age-related changes in expanded clonotypes may potentially have been confounded.

For this clonotype: Its antigen target is currently unknown. Per-base quality was not reported, and no clone a single base away is much larger than it.

The donors were a few dozen Caucasian individuals from Russia, aged roughly 6 to 90 years, who were systemically healthy. Each donor gave around 9.9 milliliters of peripheral blood, collected into EDTA-treated Vacutainer tubes. Ficoll-Paque density-gradient centrifugation was used to isolate PBMCs, with at least 6.5 million per sample. Total RNA was extracted from PBMCs with Trizol reagent, with at least 6 micrograms obtained per sample. For every donor, an aliquot of PBMCs went through flow cytometry to measure the percentages of naive CD45RAhigh/CD27high T cells. The protocol used for the library was 5' RACE. The reads were generated on an Illumina HiSeq 2500. A second PCR of roughly 7 to 12 cycles was run with a J-beta primer mix and a sample-barcoded 5' primer. Each TCR beta cDNA molecule received a unique molecular identifier from a template-switch 5' adaptor carrying 12 random nucleotides. Each sample yielded at least 2.5 million CDR3-containing paired-end reads. First-strand cDNA was synthesized from all RNA with the Mint cDNA synthesis kit, primed by a TRBC-specific oligonucleotide. After uracil-DNA glycosylase treatment, a first 18-cycle PCR used universal primers M1SS and BC2_uni_R on all cDNA. The study's own analysis went as follows. For normalization, 1 million high-quality reads were randomly selected from each sample, with every read carrying a distinct molecular identifier. Reads with shared molecular identifiers were discarded instead of being binned into consensus sequences. MiTCR, run with a Q25 quality threshold and the strictest error-elimination algorithm, handled CDR3 identification, clonotype clustering and error correction. A nonparametric unseen species model with Euler transformation was used to estimate a lower bound on total TCR beta diversity. The public reads were reprocessed in TCRdb via fastp at Q25 and MiXCR, keeping in-frame beta chains. Duplicate CDR3 protein sequences are folded into a single record with the most common DNA and genes. These V and J calls rely on TCRdb rather than the paper's analysis. The sample records 380,000 or so distinct CDR3 sequences, roughly half of which are singletons. The ten largest clones add up to about 54% of the sample.

The material sequenced was blood. This sequence uses TRBV7-2 and TRBJ2-7; 8 junctional bases match TRBD2. The origin of this receptor is a man between 60 and 75 years old in good health. The CDR3 sequence is CASSPGAGGYNEQYF. The bases read TGTGCCAGCAGCCCCGGGGCGGGAGGCTACAATGAGCAGTACTTC.